Detailed here is one TCR beta chain. It lacks a known antigen. The sample holds no much larger clone one base away, and base qualities are not on file. These data are taken from a study of cytomegalovirus exposure and HLA in healthy donors (dated by TCRdb to 2017 to 2019). About the investigation overall: An earlier analysis of 587 of the donors reported over 250 Gb of sequence data and around 100 million unique TCR beta sequences obtained from around 180 million T cells. About 320 gigabases of sequencing data and 78 million or so unique TCR sequences were included in an early release covering about 700 HLA-typed donors. The genetic ancestry cluster associated with self-reported Caucasian donors included around four fifths of the roughly 380 genotyped donors. The study aimed to test whether signatures of past pathogen exposure could be identified by cataloging public T cell receptors. The T cell repertoires of several hundred subjects were profiled by immunosequencing and related to cytomegalovirus serostatus. A separate validation cohort of over 95 different subjects was used in addition to the roughly 620-subject first cohort. High-throughput TCR immunosequencing, statistical association of individual TCRs with disease status, and machine learning were combined to predict cytomegalovirus infection status. In a later analysis, previously published TCR beta repertoires from about 640 donors were re-analyzed and high-resolution HLA genotyping was added so that TCR occurrence patterns could be studied. Rather than using new phenotypic data, the later analysis identified candidate immune exposures from TCR beta sequences and from how often those sequences occurred across donors. An earlier analysis of around 580 of the donors used high-throughput TCR beta sequencing to judge whether each TCR beta V gene segment behaved as functional or pseudogenic. Donor age, sex, ethnicity and CMV serostatus were compiled alongside the repertoire data. A later genetic analysis took genome-wide SNP genotypes for about three fifths of the 666 donors and used that subset as a discovery cohort. All discovery cohort repertoires had been generated on a single sequencing platform. Class I and class II HLA loci were covered by the typing at four-digit resolution. Typing coverage differed by locus: A, B, C, DRB1 and DQB1 were typed in about 629-640 donors, DQA1 in about 500, DPA1 in nearly 610, and DPB1 in 472. A handful of DR-DQ haplotypes were handled as single units for association and clustering because linkage in the cohort was strong. On average, around 230,000 unique TCR beta nucleotide sequences were sequenced per donor among some 430 genotyped donors of the cohort, with 15% to 20% of those sequences being non-productive. General study outcomes and caveats: In a later genetic analysis, a missense DCLRE1C variant was associated with V-gene and J-gene trimming of TCR beta chains, and the association was replicated in an independent cohort. The sequencing pipeline was judged likely to have produced a cluster of highly shared sequence variants as a technical artifact. In both the original and validation cohorts, the classifier was reported to diagnose cytomegalovirus status with high specificity and sensitivity. CMV serostatus was the only immune exposure information available for the cohort. A later analysis found that most CMV-associated TCR beta chains appeared HLA-restricted, with HLA associations seemingly driven largely by CMV exposure. The authors suggested that the approach could potentially be extended to other disease states and immunological phenotypes. The study listed 164 TCR beta chains as associated with cytomegalovirus. Because counts were too low, seventeen rarely observed V segments, including chromosome 9 orphons, were left out of the earlier analysis of some 600 of the donors. In a later analysis, several top co-occurrence clusters were reported to appear linked to parvovirus B19, influenza, CMV and Epstein-Barr virus. In a later analysis, HLA-associated TCR beta chains showed more clonal expansion and lower generation probabilities than non-associated chains that were equally common. Compared with the approximately 670-donor mean, donors in an Asian-associated ancestry cluster had fewer N-insertions in productive TCRs, according to a later genetic analysis. The cohort was sequenced for TCR beta chains only, and without alpha or paired-chain data the features that could be detected were limited. Assigning TCR associations to individual alleles was difficult when HLA alleles, especially DR and DQ, strongly co-occurred. A further reported finding was that TCR beta sequences accurately predicted the HLA-A and HLA-B alleles for most subjects in the first cohort. An earlier analysis of 450 to 750 of the donors showed that most TCR beta V segments appeared in productive rearrangements either about 87% or about 30% of the time, which broadly matched IMGT annotations. Linkage disequilibrium might explain the correlated functional status among segregating V segments, but an unknown experimental factor could not be ruled out. Some IMGT-functional V segments, including TRBV6-2 and TRBV6-3, could not be distinguished by the 87-base-pair reads and were therefore excluded. In a later analysis, the rate of TCR association differed among HLA loci, with DRB1 alleles having the most associated TCRs and HLA-C alleles having the fewest. Roughly uniform sequencing depth across donors was assumed in presence/absence analyses, although this assumption may not hold. In vitro tests confirmed that a few of the cytomegalovirus-associated TCR beta chains recognize cytomegalovirus antigens. At a false discovery rate of 0.05, a later analysis linked under 20,000 TCR beta sequences to specific HLA alleles. Because HLA typing was unavailable for some donors at each locus, only the typed subset was used in association tests. While some public TCRs were present in many individuals, most TCR sequences turned up only very rarely across donors.

In total, roughly 670 healthy bone marrow donors made up the cohort. Cohort members were all nominally healthy when sampled, although unrecorded immune exposures were likely present. The donor was CMV seronegative and was included in the group of around 320 seronegative cohort members. Every donor gave a peripheral blood sample, and the peripheral blood mononuclear cells from that sample were used for TCR beta sequencing. Genomic DNA extraction from the blood cell samples was performed with the Qiagen DNeasy Blood Extraction Kit. Library preparation used the immunoSEQ multiplex PCR assay. For the multiplex PCR, a mixture combining 60 forward primers for TCR Vbeta segments and 13 reverse primers for TCR Jbeta segments was used. A multiplex PCR assay on genomic DNA amplified the CDR3 region of rearranged TCR beta genes. On the Illumina HiSeq System, the amplified TCR beta libraries were sequenced as 87-base-pair reads. The paper's processing steps were these. Across the 670 or so repertoires, a later analysis counted tens of millions of unique TCR beta chains, about 10 million of which were shared by at least two donors. To remove PCR and sequencing errors, raw reads were error-corrected and collapsed into unique sequences using a nearest-neighbor algorithm that merged closely related sequences. CDR3 sequences were aligned to IMGT reference sequences to assign V, D and J gene segments. For a sequence to be retained, at least a six-nucleotide match to both a V gene segment and a J gene segment was required. Rearrangements were called productive when the CDR3 lacked stop codons and stayed in frame with V and J; all others were non-productive. Following IMGT convention, CDR3 was defined as the stretch from the second conserved V-encoded cysteine up to the conserved J-encoded phenylalanine. The earlier analysis of fewer than 700 of the donors excluded sequences that lacked an unambiguous match to a single V gene segment. An earlier analysis of 550 to 650 of the donors classified V segments as functional when productive rearrangements were above 56.7% and as segregating when the standard deviation between donors was above 5%. A statistical classification framework was built to diagnose cytomegalovirus status from the catalog of TCR beta chain sequences. V and J gene assignment, in a later analysis, came from comparing TCR nucleotide sequences with IMGT/GENE-DB human TR gene sequences. In a later analysis, CDR3 sequences and most-parsimonious VDJ recombination scenarios were assigned using the TCRdist pipeline. In a later analysis, each TCR beta chain was defined by its CDR3 amino acid sequence together with its V-gene family, and reads without a unique V-gene family were excluded. To address suspected cross-contamination and a sequencing artifact, a later analysis removed around 600 highly shared, low-generation-probability nucleotide sequences. In a later analysis, a clonal expansion index for each public chain was calculated from normalized within-repertoire ranks of inferred template counts. In a later analysis, generation probabilities were computed with a VDJ recombination model fitted to out-of-frame rearrangements, and the resulting probabilities were checked against IGoR. In a later analysis, TCR-TCR, TCR-HLA and TCR-CMV co-occurrence was scored with hypergeometric tests, and a repertoire-size bias correction was applied to TCR pairs. False discovery rates were estimated in a later analysis by permuting HLA or CMV assignments 20 times. In a later analysis, co-occurring TCRs were grouped using DBSCAN, with TCRdist sequence similarity added in when clustering inside HLA-allele-positive subsets. Co-occurrence clustering excluded repertoires with fewer than 30,000 or more than 120,000 public chains, plus five with anomalous nucleotide sharing. The table was pulled from immuneACCESS by TCRdb, which kept in-frame rearrangements only. Such tables lose some clones; where checked, under half of the loss comes from unresolved V genes, and the rest has no known cause. The DNA gave D and trimming, while V, J and clone size come from that table. Across this sample there are fewer than 65,000 clones, with around 87% seen only once. The ten largest clones add up to roughly 1.5% of the sample.

The germline V gene gives CDR1 as SGDLS and CDR2 as YYNGEE. The CDR3 has 15 amino acids, counting the end cysteine and phenylalanine. Just CDR3 DNA is preserved here, 45 bases in frame from base 1. The junction carries 15 bases between V and J, which are trimmed by 0 bases and 6 bases respectively. This TCR came from a man aged 18 to 35 in good health and CMV-seronegative. The sequence links TRBV9 to TRBJ1-1; perhaps TRBD1 is the D gene, with 5 bases matching. Sequenced: PBMCs. Here the CDR3 is given as CASSVGAGSGAEAFF. The bases are TGTGCCAGCAGCGTAGGGGCAGGGTCGGGCGCTGAAGCTTTCTTT.